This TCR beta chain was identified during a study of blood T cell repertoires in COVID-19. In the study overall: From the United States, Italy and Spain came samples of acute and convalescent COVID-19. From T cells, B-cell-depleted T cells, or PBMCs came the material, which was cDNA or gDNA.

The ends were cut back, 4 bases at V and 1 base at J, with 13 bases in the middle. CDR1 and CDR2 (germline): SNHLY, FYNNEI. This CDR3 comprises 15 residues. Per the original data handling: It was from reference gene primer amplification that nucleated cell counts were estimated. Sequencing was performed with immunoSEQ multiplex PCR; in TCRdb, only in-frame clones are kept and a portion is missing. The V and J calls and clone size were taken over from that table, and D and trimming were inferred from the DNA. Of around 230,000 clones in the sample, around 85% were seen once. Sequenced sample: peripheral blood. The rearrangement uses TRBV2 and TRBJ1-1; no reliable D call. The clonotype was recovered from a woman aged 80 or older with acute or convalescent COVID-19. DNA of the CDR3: TGTGCCAGCAGTGTAATACCCCTGAGGAACACTGAAGCTTTCTTT. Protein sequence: CASSVIPLRNTEAFF. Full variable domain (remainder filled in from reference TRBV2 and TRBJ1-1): EPEVTQTPSHQVTQMGQEVILRCVPISNHLYFYWYRQILGQKVEFLVSFYNNEISEKSEIFDDQFSVERPDGSNFTLKIRSTKLEDSAMYFCASSVIPLRNTEAFFGQGTRLTVV.